This is a list of T cell receptor beta chains from one sample in a study of blood T cell repertoires in COVID-19. Produced via immunoSEQ multiplex PCR; TCRdb's table is partial and in-frame only. The sample has 250,000 or so clones; around 88% are singletons. Source material: peripheral blood. These receptors came from a man older than 75 with acute or convalescent COVID-19. Both conserved end residues are part of each CDR3. The order of the fields is D gene, clone size, V gene, J gene, CDR3 protein, CDR3 DNA. A D gene is named only where the DNA matches it firmly. The listing skips clone size in some rows; elsewhere it reads once, few, many or a size class.

D gene: TRBD1; clone size: NA; V gene: TRBV6-1; J gene: TRBJ1-6; CDR3 protein: CASSEKGQGAGNSPLHF; CDR3 DNA: TGTGCCAGCAGTGAAAAGGGACAGGGGGCAGGTAATTCACCCCTCCACTTT
D gene: NA; clone size: NA; V gene: TRBV7-9; J gene: TRBJ2-2; CDR3 protein: CASSPRGGDTGELFF; CDR3 DNA: TGTGCCAGCAGCCCCAGGGGAGGGGACACCGGGGAGCTGTTTTTT
D gene: NA; clone size: NA; V gene: TRBV4-2; J gene: TRBJ2-2; CDR3 protein: CASSQDGGLSGELFF; CDR3 DNA: TGTGCCAGCAGCCAAGATGGCGGGTTGAGCGGGGAGCTGTTTTTT
D gene: TRBD2; clone size: NA; V gene: TRBV28; J gene: TRBJ2-4; CDR3 protein: CASSLVPIRLAGAKNIQYF; CDR3 DNA: TGTGCCAGCAGCCTCGTCCCAATACGGCTAGCGGGAGCCAAAAACATTCAGTACTTC
D gene: TRBD1; clone size: NA; V gene: TRBV28; J gene: TRBJ1-1; CDR3 protein: CASSPFSGTANTEAFF; CDR3 DNA: TGTGCCAGCAGTCCATTTTCCGGGACAGCGAACACTGAAGCTTTCTTT
D gene: TRBD1; clone size: NA; V gene: TRBV27; J gene: TRBJ2-7; CDR3 protein: CASSSGQDPPYEQYF; CDR3 DNA: TGTGCCAGCAGTTCGGGACAGGACCCACCCTACGAGCAGTACTTC
D gene: NA; clone size: NA; V gene: TRBV7-2; J gene: TRBJ2-7; CDR3 protein: CASSLPWSNEQYF; CDR3 DNA: TGTGCCAGCAGCTTACCCTGGAGCAACGAGCAGTACTTC
D gene: NA; clone size: NA; V gene: TRBV20-1; J gene: TRBJ1-4; CDR3 protein: CSATSGEKLFF; CDR3 DNA: TGCAGTGCAACCTCGGGTGAAAAACTGTTTTTT
D gene: TRBD2; clone size: NA; V gene: TRBV19; J gene: TRBJ2-2; CDR3 protein: CASSIKGRASGRGTGELFF; CDR3 DNA: TGTGCCAGTAGTATAAAGGGCAGGGCCAGCGGGAGAGGAACCGGGGAGCTGTTTTTT
D gene: TRBD1; clone size: NA; V gene: TRBV27; J gene: TRBJ1-1; CDR3 protein: CASSLAGTAIRFTEAFF; CDR3 DNA: TGTGCCAGCAGTTTGGCCGGGACAGCAATTCGGTTCACTGAAGCTTTCTTT
D gene: TRBD2; clone size: NA; V gene: TRBV5-1; J gene: TRBJ2-7; CDR3 protein: CASSLLAGEGAYEQYF; CDR3 DNA: TGCGCCAGCAGCCTACTAGCGGGAGAGGGGGCATACGAGCAGTACTTC
D gene: NA; clone size: NA; V gene: TRBV4-2; J gene: TRBJ1-3; CDR3 protein: CASSEEKGQTNTIYF; CDR3 DNA: TGTGCCAGCAGCGAAGAAAAAGGACAGACAAACACCATATATTTT
D gene: NA; clone size: NA; V gene: TRBV5-1; J gene: TRBJ2-7; CDR3 protein: CASSPEVVGGYEQYF; CDR3 DNA: TGCGCCAGCAGCCCGGAGGTCGTGGGAGGCTACGAGCAGTACTTC
D gene: TRBD1; clone size: NA; V gene: TRBV5-6; J gene: TRBJ1-5; CDR3 protein: CASSTWTGVNQPQHF; CDR3 DNA: TGTGCCAGCAGCACGTGGACAGGGGTAAATCAGCCCCAGCATTTT
D gene: TRBD1; clone size: few; V gene: TRBV6-5; J gene: TRBJ1-4; CDR3 protein: CASSYGDRAVNKKLFF; CDR3 DNA: TGTGCCAGCAGTTACGGCGACAGGGCGGTGAATAAAAAACTGTTTTTT
D gene: NA; clone size: NA; V gene: TRBV6-2/TRBV6-3; J gene: TRBJ2-7; CDR3 protein: CASSYPGHPNREGEQYF; CDR3 DNA: TGTGCCAGCAGTTACCCGGGACACCCCAATAGGGAGGGCGAGCAGTACTTC
D gene: NA; clone size: NA; V gene: TRBV5-4; J gene: TRBJ2-7; CDR3 protein: CASSRGGIYEQYF; CDR3 DNA: TGTGCCAGCTCGAGGGGGGGGATCTACGAGCAGTACTTC
D gene: NA; clone size: NA; V gene: TRBV3-1/TRBV3-2; J gene: TRBJ1-6; CDR3 protein: CASSPLGRGESPLHF; CDR3 DNA: TGTGCCAGCAGCCCCCTGGGCAGGGGAGAATCACCCCTCCACTTT
D gene: TRBD1; clone size: NA; V gene: TRBV7-2; J gene: TRBJ1-2; CDR3 protein: CASSLAQIDRGGGYTF; CDR3 DNA: TGTGCCAGCAGCTTAGCGCAAATAGACAGGGGTGGAGGCTACACCTTC
D gene: NA; clone size: NA; V gene: TRBV6-6; J gene: TRBJ1-2; CDR3 protein: CASRHSPTGAGYTF; CDR3 DNA: TGTGCCAGCAGGCATTCGCCCACAGGTGCTGGCTACACCTTC
D gene: TRBD1; clone size: NA; V gene: TRBV18; J gene: TRBJ1-5; CDR3 protein: CASSPLGQPNQPQHF; CDR3 DNA: TGTGCCAGCTCACCCCTGGGACAGCCGAATCAGCCCCAGCATTTT
D gene: NA; clone size: NA; V gene: TRBV4-3; J gene: TRBJ1-4; CDR3 protein: CASSQEGGYKGNEKLFF; CDR3 DNA: TGCGCCAGCAGCCAAGAGGGAGGTTATAAGGGTAATGAAAAACTGTTTTTT
D gene: NA; clone size: NA; V gene: TRBV11-3; J gene: TRBJ1-1; CDR3 protein: CASSLTGMNTEAFF; CDR3 DNA: TGTGCCAGCAGCTTAACAGGGATGAACACTGAAGCTTTCTTT
D gene: TRBD1; clone size: NA; V gene: TRBV29-1; J gene: TRBJ1-1; CDR3 protein: CSVETGGRTEAFF; CDR3 DNA: TGCAGCGTGGAAACAGGGGGTAGAACTGAAGCTTTCTTT
D gene: NA; clone size: NA; V gene: TRBV19; J gene: TRBJ1-1; CDR3 protein: CASSPRTSADEAFF; CDR3 DNA: TGTGCCAGTAGTCCCCGGACTTCCGCCGATGAAGCTTTCTTT
D gene: NA; clone size: NA; V gene: TRBV21-1; J gene: TRBJ1-5; CDR3 protein: CASSTGMGQAFPHSNQPQHF; CDR3 DNA: TGTGCCAGCAGCACCGGGATGGGACAAGCCTTTCCTCATAGCAATCAGCCCCAGCATTTT
D gene: TRBD2; clone size: NA; V gene: TRBV9; J gene: TRBJ2-3; CDR3 protein: CASSPLAGVITDTQYF; CDR3 DNA: TGTGCCAGCAGCCCCCTAGCGGGAGTAATCACAGATACGCAGTATTTT
D gene: TRBD1; clone size: NA; V gene: TRBV5-1; J gene: TRBJ1-5; CDR3 protein: CASSWTGGNQPQHF; CDR3 DNA: TGCGCCAGCAGCTGGACAGGTGGGAATCAGCCCCAGCATTTT
D gene: NA; clone size: NA; V gene: TRBV7-7; J gene: TRBJ2-1; CDR3 protein: CGGGEQFF; CDR3 DNA: TGTGGGGGCGGTGAGCAGTTCTTC
D gene: NA; clone size: NA; V gene: TRBV5-5; J gene: TRBJ1-6; CDR3 protein: CASSSDSLPNSPLHF; CDR3 DNA: TGTGCCAGCAGCTCGGACAGTTTACCAAATTCACCCCTCCACTTT
D gene: NA; clone size: NA; V gene: TRBV7-9; J gene: TRBJ1-2; CDR3 protein: CASSSTGMLNIYGYTF; CDR3 DNA: TGTGCCAGCAGCTCAACCGGGATGTTGAACATCTATGGCTACACCTTC
D gene: NA; clone size: once; V gene: TRBV7-9; J gene: TRBJ2-7; CDR3 protein: CASGWGHEQYF; CDR3 DNA: TGTGCCAGCGGGTGGGGCCACGAGCAGTACTTC
D gene: TRBD1; clone size: NA; V gene: TRBV19; J gene: TRBJ1-2; CDR3 protein: CASNRRQGGYGYTF; CDR3 DNA: TGTGCCAGTAATCGACGACAGGGCGGCTATGGCTACACCTTC
D gene: NA; clone size: NA; V gene: TRBV6-5; J gene: TRBJ1-6; CDR3 protein: CASRVRTVNSPLHF; CDR3 DNA: TGTGCCAGCAGGGTACGGACAGTGAATTCACCCCTCCACTTT
D gene: NA; clone size: NA; V gene: TRBV7-2; J gene: TRBJ2-7; CDR3 protein: CASSLDGLYEQYF; CDR3 DNA: TGTGCCAGCAGCTTAGATGGACTCTACGAGCAGTACTTC
D gene: TRBD1; clone size: NA; V gene: TRBV29-1; J gene: TRBJ1-1; CDR3 protein: CSVASQGGNTEAFF; CDR3 DNA: TGCAGCGTGGCCTCTCAGGGGGGGAACACTGAAGCTTTCTTT
D gene: NA; clone size: NA; V gene: TRBV6-5; J gene: TRBJ2-7; CDR3 protein: CASSYNRGEQYF; CDR3 DNA: TGTGCCAGCAGTTACAACCGGGGGGAGCAGTACTTC
D gene: NA; clone size: NA; V gene: TRBV5-1; J gene: TRBJ1-4; CDR3 protein: CASSNYGGTNEKLFF; CDR3 DNA: TGCGCCAGCAGTAATTACGGCGGGACTAATGAAAAACTGTTTTTT
D gene: NA; clone size: NA; V gene: TRBV6-5; J gene: TRBJ2-7; CDR3 protein: CASEVASAYEQYF; CDR3 DNA: TGTGCCAGCGAGGTGGCTAGCGCCTACGAGCAGTACTTC
D gene: NA; clone size: NA; V gene: TRBV6-1; J gene: TRBJ1-3; CDR3 protein: CASSEAWGAGNTIYF; CDR3 DNA: TGTGCCAGCAGTGAAGCGTGGGGAGCTGGAAACACCATATATTTT
D gene: NA; clone size: NA; V gene: TRBV6-5; J gene: TRBJ2-1; CDR3 protein: CASSYTPTVYNEQFF; CDR3 DNA: TGTGCCAGCAGTTACACCCCGACAGTCTACAATGAGCAGTTCTTC
D gene: NA; clone size: NA; V gene: TRBV13; J gene: TRBJ1-1; CDR3 protein: CASSLIWDNFNTEAFF; CDR3 DNA: TGTGCCAGCAGCTTAATATGGGACAATTTCAACACTGAAGCTTTCTTT
D gene: TRBD1; clone size: NA; V gene: TRBV4-1; J gene: TRBJ2-5; CDR3 protein: CASRGTGEETQYF; CDR3 DNA: TGCGCCAGTAGGGGAACAGGGGAAGAGACCCAGTACTTC
D gene: NA; clone size: NA; V gene: TRBV7-9; J gene: TRBJ1-2; CDR3 protein: CASSLVAQAYYGYTF; CDR3 DNA: TGTGCCAGCAGCTTAGTGGCCCAGGCCTACTATGGCTACACCTTC